This T cell receptor beta chain was profiled in a study of T cell changes during pregnancy in multiple sclerosis. Trimming cost V 0 bases and J 2 bases; bases outside gene matches: 18. The CDR3 loop spans 20 amino acids. Germline V CDR1 and CDR2: LGHNA, YNFKEQ. This clone was detected only a few times. Clones were sequenced by immunoSEQ multiplex PCR, and TCRdb holds only the in-frame ones, with some missing. Here the sample spans roughly 93,000 clones, 85% to 95% being singletons. The TCR originated in a female donor in good health, enrolled as a control in a pregnancy study. The chain employs TRBV4-2 and TRBJ2-7; the match to TRBD2 covers 8 bases. Here the sequenced sample was peripheral blood, taken in the first trimester of pregnancy. The CDR3 sequence is CASSQERSVAGMSGTYEQYF. The CDR3 DNA reads as TGTGCCAGCAGCCAAGAAAGGTCGGTAGCGGGGATGTCTGGGACCTACGAGCAGTACTTC.